Each of the 23 T cell receptor beta chains below was sequenced from the same sample in a study of blood T cell repertoires in COVID-19. The repertoire was sequenced with immunoSEQ multiplex PCR; TCRdb's copy has only in-frame clones and lacks some. The profile shows 200,000 to 250,000 clones, 80% of them singletons. The specimen sequenced was peripheral blood. The receptor source for this set is a human donor in a cohort sampled during active COVID-19.

This sequence joins TRBV29-1 and TRBJ1-5, with D unresolved. The CDR3 has 13 amino acids. V was trimmed by 6 bases and J by 1 base, leaving 10 bases between them. Germline V CDR1 and CDR2: SQVTM, ANQGSEA. The CDR3 region is CSVGEGSNQPQHF. The CDR3 bases are TGCAGCGTAGGTGAGGGAAGCAATCAGCCCCAGCATTTT.

The chain joins TRBV6-5 to TRBJ2-1; 8 bases match TRBD2. Unmatched junction bases numbered 8, after V lost 4 bases and J lost 3 bases. The CDR3 runs to 16 residues. CDR1 and CDR2 (germline): MNHEY, SVGAGI. CDR3 DNA sequence: TGTGCCAGCAGTTCCTCCGGTAGCGGGGTCTACAATGAGCAGTTCTTC. Residues: CASSSSGSGVYNEQFF.

The CDR3, as DNA: TGTGCCACCCTCTCCGACGGGATCTACGAGCAGTACTTC. This translates into CATLSDGIYEQYF. V and J are TRBV28 and TRBJ2-7, with D tentatively TRBD2 (5 bases). V lost 10 bases and J lost 3, with 16 bases in between. CDR1 is MDHEN, CDR2 SYDVKM, per germline. The CDR3 totals 13 residues.

This chain joins TRBV13 and TRBJ2-3; maybe TRBD2 (5 bases). Germline CDR1 PRHDT, CDR2 FYEKMQ (reference sequence). Trimming pared 5 bases from V and 0 bases from J, leaving 12 bases between. The CDR3 totals 15 residues. CDR3 residues: CASSTYSGSTDTQYF. The CDR3 nucleotides read TGTGCCAGCAGCACCTACAGCGGAAGCACAGATACGCAGTATTTT.

The rearrangement uses TRBV7-9 and TRBJ2-5; TRBD2 might be the D (6 bases). Germline lookup yields CDR1 SEHNR and CDR2 FQNEAQ (reference sequence). The CDR3 length is 15 residues. V lost 3 bases, J lost 4 bases, and 15 bases lay in between. The CDR3 region is CASSFPGRDLETQYF. CDR3 coding DNA: TGTGCCAGCAGCTTTCCCGGGCGGGACTTAGAGACCCAGTACTTC.

This clone has only one observation. The chain carries TRBV7-6 and TRBJ1-5; tentative D call: TRBD1 (5 bases). Looked up from germline, CDR1 is SGHVS and CDR2 is FNYEAQ. V dropped 4 bases and J dropped 2 bases, with 15 bases sitting between them. This CDR3 has 16 amino acids. The CDR3 loop reads CASSSSPREGNQPQHF. CDR3 in DNA: TGTGCCAGCAGCTCCTCCCCCAGGGAAGGCAATCAGCCCCAGCATTTT.

The chain is built from TRBV18 and TRBJ2-1, with TRBD2 as a possible D gene (5 bases). Trimming cost V 3 bases and J 9 bases, with 12 bases left between them. Germline values: CDR1 KGHSH, CDR2 LQKENI. The CDR3 has 13 amino acids. As DNA, the CDR3 is TGTGCCAGCTCACCGACTATTGCGGCTGAGCAGTTCTTC. Encoded protein: CASSPTIAAEQFF.

This clone is a singleton in its sample. This chain links TRBV27 with TRBJ2-5; D is unresolved. There are 13 residues in the CDR3. The V end lost 0 bases, the J end lost 5 bases, and 7 bases lay between the germline ends. Germline V gene lookup returns CDR1 MNHEY and CDR2 SMNVEV (reference sequence). CDR3 loop: CASSLSIMETQYF. Here the CDR3 DNA reads TGTGCCAGCAGTTTATCAATCATGGAGACCCAGTACTTC.

The chain links TRBV12-3 or TRBV12-4 to TRBJ2-7; 7 nucleotides match TRBD2. The CDR3 is made up of 12 amino acids. Losses at the gene ends were 6 bases for V and 2 bases for J; bases not matched to a gene: 1. The CDR3 sequence is CASSSGAYEQYF. In nucleotides, the CDR3 is TGTGCCAGCAGCAGCGGGGCCTACGAGCAGTACTTC.

The chain has TRBV4-2 and TRBJ1-2; 7 nucleotides line up with TRBD1. CDR1 is LGHNA and CDR2 is YNFKEQ in the germline V gene. V was pared by 3 bases and J by 2 bases, with 6 bases of the junction left unmatched. The CDR3 runs 15 residues. CDR3 DNA sequence: TGTGCCAGCAGCCAGGGGACAGCGCTAAACTATGGCTACACCTTC. It yields the protein CASSQGTALNYGYTF.

V gene TRBV18 combines with J gene TRBJ2-7; D ambiguous. Trimming left V 0 bases short and J 2 bases short, with 8 bases between. Per the germline V gene, CDR1 is KGHSH and CDR2 is LQKENI. This CDR3 is 14 amino acids long. The DNA for the CDR3 is TGTGCCAGCTCACCACCAACAGAAGCCTACGAGCAGTACTTC. Translated: CASSPPTEAYEQYF.

This clone was counted once. This chain connects TRBV5-4 to TRBJ2-2; 10 bases are shared with TRBD1. The CDR3 contains 14 residues. Germline V gene data show CDR1 as SGHNT and CDR2 as YYREEE (reference sequence). Germline trimming cut 6 bases from V and 9 bases from J; bases unmatched to any gene: 8. CDR3 sequence reads: CASTVTGGVRELFF. CDR3 nucleotide sequence: TGTGCCAGCACCGTGACAGGGGGCGTGAGGGAGCTGTTTTTT.

This chain links TRBV3-1 (or the pseudogene TRBV3-2) with TRBJ2-3; tentative D call: TRBD2 (5 bases). Per the germline V gene, CDR1 is LGHDT and CDR2 is YNNKEL (reference sequence). The CDR3 extends over 15 amino acids. V was pared by 0 bases and J by 1 base, with 8 bases between. The CDR3 sequence: CASSQDLGGTDTQYF. CDR3 bases: TGTGCCAGCAGCCAAGATCTCGGGGGCACAGATACGCAGTATTTT.

The chain joins TRBV7-2 to TRBJ2-5, with a weak D call TRBD2 (5 bases). Germline values: CDR1 SGHTA, CDR2 FQGNSA. This CDR3 region has 14 residues. Trimming left V 7 bases short and J 0 bases short, with 12 bases between. The CDR3 region has the DNA TGTGCCAGCATGGGCGGGCTATACCAAGAGACCCAGTACTTC. Translation gives CASMGGLYQETQYF.

The V gene is TRBV5-1, the J gene TRBJ1-1; unclear D gene. The germline V and J ends were trimmed by 2 bases and 2 bases, with 10 bases remaining between them. The CDR3 has 14 amino acids. From germline, CDR1 is SGHRS and CDR2 YFSETQ. The CDR3 nucleotides are TGCGCCAGCAGCTTCTATATCGCCAACACTGAAGCTTTCTTT. Translation gives CASSFYIANTEAFF.

This chain connects TRBV20-1 to TRBJ1-4; D not certain. Trimming removed 0 bases from V and 11 bases from J, with 7 bases in between. Germline values: CDR1 DFQATT, CDR2 SNEGSKA (reference sequence). This CDR3 contains 11 residues. The CDR3 protein is CSARDPPKLFF. The CDR3 DNA sequence: TGCAGTGCTAGAGATCCCCCGAAACTGTTTTTT.

This chain joins TRBV28 and TRBJ2-3; D perhaps matches TRBD2 (5 bases). The CDR3 contains 15 residues. Germline assignment: CDR1 MDHEN and CDR2 SYDVKM. V was cut by 7 bases and J by 0 bases, with 14 bases left in between. DNA of the CDR3: TGTGCCAGCACCCCAGAGGGCCTTAGCACAGATACGCAGTATTTT. Its translation: CASTPEGLSTDTQYF.

V and J are TRBV7-2 and TRBJ1-5; no reliable D call. This CDR3 has 19 amino acids. Germline V gene data show CDR1 as SGHTA and CDR2 as FQGNSA. Trimming removed 3 bases at V and 0 bases at J, with 21 bases between. The CDR3 DNA sequence: TGTGCCAGCAGCTTGTTCCCAACCACCAACTCCTATAGCAATCAGCCCCAGCATTTT. Translating it yields CASSLFPTTNSYSNQPQHF.

The chain carries TRBV6-5 and TRBJ1-2; D may be TRBD1 (5 bases). Germline V gene lookup returns CDR1 MNHEY and CDR2 SVGAGI. This CDR3 is built from 13 residues. With 2 bases removed from V and 2 bases from J, the gap between germline ends came to 6 bases. CDR3 in amino acids: CASSYGGNYGYTF. CDR3 DNA: TGTGCCAGCAGTTACGGGGGGAACTATGGCTACACCTTC.

The V gene is TRBV23-1, the J gene TRBJ2-7; D is unclear. TRBV23-1 is annotated as an ORF whose role is uncertain. This CDR3 is 13 amino acids long. V was cut by 3 bases and J by 0 bases, with 6 bases left in between. The chain's CDR3 is CASSHPGSYEQYF. The DNA for the CDR3 is TGCGCCAGCAGTCATCCAGGCTCCTACGAGCAGTACTTC.

The chain links TRBV24-1 to TRBJ2-2; 11 positions agree with TRBD1. Germline V lookup: CDR1 KGHDR, CDR2 SFDVKD. The V segment lost 3 bases and the J segment 6 bases; nucleotides outside the gene matches: 5. CDR3 length: 16 residues. Here the CDR3 reads CATSDSGQGAAGELFF. Written as DNA, the CDR3 is TGTGCCACCAGTGATAGCGGACAGGGGGCGGCCGGGGAGCTGTTTTTT.

The CDR3 nucleotides are TGCGCCAGCAGCGTGAGCGGGGTACGGGCCAATGAGCAGTTCTTC. This gives the protein CASSVSGVRANEQFF. The chain links TRBV5-1 to TRBJ2-1, with 7 bases aligning to TRBD2. The V gene end was trimmed by 4 bases and the J gene end by 6 bases; junction bases not matched to a gene: 10. The CDR3 extends over 15 amino acids. The germline V gene encodes CDR1 SGHRS and CDR2 YFSETQ.

The chain has TRBV4-3 and TRBJ1-4; D unclear. From germline, CDR1 is LGHNA and CDR2 YSLEER. This CDR3 is 15 amino acids long. V shed 0 bases and J shed 3 bases, with 8 bases lying between them. The CDR3 reads CASSQDRRANEKLFF. The CDR3 DNA reads as TGCGCCAGCAGCCAAGATCGCCGGGCTAATGAAAAACTGTTTTTT.